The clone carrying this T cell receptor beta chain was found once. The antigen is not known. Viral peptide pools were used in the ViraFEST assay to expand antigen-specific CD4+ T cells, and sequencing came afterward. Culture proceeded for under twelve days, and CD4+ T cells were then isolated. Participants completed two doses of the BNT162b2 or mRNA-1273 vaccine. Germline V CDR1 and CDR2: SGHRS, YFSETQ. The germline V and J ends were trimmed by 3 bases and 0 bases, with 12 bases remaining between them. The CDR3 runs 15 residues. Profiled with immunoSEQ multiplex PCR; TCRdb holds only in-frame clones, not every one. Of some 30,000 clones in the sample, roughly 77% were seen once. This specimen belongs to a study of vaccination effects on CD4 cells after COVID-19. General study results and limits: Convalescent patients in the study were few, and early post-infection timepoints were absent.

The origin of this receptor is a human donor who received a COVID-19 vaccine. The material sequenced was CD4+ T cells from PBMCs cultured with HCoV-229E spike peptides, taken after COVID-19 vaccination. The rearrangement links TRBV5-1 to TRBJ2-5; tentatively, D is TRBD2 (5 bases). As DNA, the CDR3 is TGCGCCAGCAGCTCGGGAAGCCAACACCAAGAGACCCAGTACTTC. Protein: CASSSGSQHQETQYF.